This TCR beta chain derives from a study of blood T cell repertoires in COVID-19. About the research overall: Sites in the United States, Italy and Spain provided acute and convalescent COVID-19 samples.

The table came from immunoSEQ multiplex PCR; TCRdb's copy has only in-frame clones and leaves some out. The data contain approximately 96,000 clones, over 75% of them seen just once; the ten biggest clones take up around 11%. The CDR3 extends over 13 amino acids. The germline V and J ends were trimmed by 7 bases and 4 bases, with 13 bases remaining between them. The germline V gene has CDR1 SEHNR and CDR2 FQNEAQ (reference sequence). The origin of this receptor is an elderly woman with acute or convalescent COVID-19. The chain joins TRBV7-9 to TRBJ1-2; D call uncertain. Material: peripheral blood. The CDR3 DNA follows: TGTGCCAGCATGGAGGAGGTATCCTATGGCTACACCTTC. Translated: CASMEEVSYGYTF. The complete variable domain, with remaining parts taken from reference TRBV7-9 and TRBJ1-2, reads DTGVSQNPRHKITKRGQNVTFRCDPISEHNRLYWYRQTLGQGPEFLTYFQNEAQLEKSRLLSDRFSAERPKGSFSTLEIQRTEQGDSAMYLCASMEEVSYGYTFGSGTRLTVV.